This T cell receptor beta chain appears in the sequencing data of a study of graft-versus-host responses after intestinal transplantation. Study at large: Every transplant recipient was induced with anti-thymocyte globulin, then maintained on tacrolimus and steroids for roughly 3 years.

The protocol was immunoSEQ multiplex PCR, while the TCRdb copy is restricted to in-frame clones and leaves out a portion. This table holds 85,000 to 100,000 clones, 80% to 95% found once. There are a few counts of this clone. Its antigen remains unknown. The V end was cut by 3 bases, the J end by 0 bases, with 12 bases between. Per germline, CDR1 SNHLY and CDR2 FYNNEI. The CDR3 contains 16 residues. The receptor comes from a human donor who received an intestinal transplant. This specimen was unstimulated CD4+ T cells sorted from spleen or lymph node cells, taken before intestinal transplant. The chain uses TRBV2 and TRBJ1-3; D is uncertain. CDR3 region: CASSDFFAGSGNTIYF. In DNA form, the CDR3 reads TGTGCCAGCAGTGATTTTTTTGCAGGCTCTGGAAACACCATATATTTT.